Below are 14 T cell receptor beta chains sequenced from a single sample in a study of blood T cell repertoires in COVID-19. TCRdb's table, derived via immunoSEQ multiplex PCR, lists solely in-frame clones and lacks some. The table lists 110,000 or so clones, around 90% of them singletons, with approximately 4.4% in the top ten. The specimen sequenced was peripheral blood. The receptors here all came from a woman aged 45-60 years with acute or convalescent COVID-19.

The CDR3 bases are TGTGCCAGCAGTCCACGGACTATAGCGGGAGTTCGTCCGGATACGCAGTATTTT. Translated, it gives CASSPRTIAGVRPDTQYF. The genes are TRBV28 and TRBJ2-3, with TRBD2 matching 9 bases. This CDR3 contains 18 residues. The V segment lost 5 bases and the J segment 6 bases; nucleotides outside the gene matches: 18. Germline assignment: CDR1 MDHEN and CDR2 SYDVKM.

The CDR3 nucleotides are TGTGCCAGCAGCCGCTGGGACAGTTTTAACACTGAAGCTTTCTTT. Its protein is CASSRWDSFNTEAFF. This chain uses TRBV7-8 with TRBJ1-1; 7 nucleotides match TRBD1. CDR3 length: 15 amino acids. Germline V CDR1 and CDR2: SGHVS, FQNEAQ. J gave up 2 bases and V 5 bases, and 8 bases lay outside the gene matches.

V and J are TRBV28 and TRBJ1-1, with 8 bases lining up with TRBD1. Unmatched junction bases numbered 10, after V lost 5 bases and J lost 5 bases. Germline V gene data show CDR1 as MDHEN and CDR2 as SYDVKM. The CDR3 runs to 15 residues. The CDR3 nucleotides read TGTGCCAGCAGTGATCCGCAGGGGGCCGGGACTGAAGCTTTCTTT. It codes for CASSDPQGAGTEAFF.

This rearrangement joins TRBV24-1 to TRBJ1-1; D remains ambiguous. Germline V gene data show CDR1 as KGHDR and CDR2 as SFDVKD. V lost 4 bases and J 3 bases, leaving 5 bases between the germline ends. This CDR3 is built from 12 residues. The CDR3 region has the DNA TGTGCCACCAGTGACTCTCACACTGAAGCTTTCTTT. Its protein product is CATSDSHTEAFF.

The rearrangement links TRBV7-8 to TRBJ1-3; D not resolved. The germline V gene has CDR1 SGHVS and CDR2 FQNEAQ. The germline V and J ends were trimmed by 4 bases and 3 bases, with 16 bases remaining between them. The length of the CDR3 is 16 residues. The CDR3 nucleotides are TGTGCCAGCAGCTCTTCCTTGGGCCTTCTTGGAAACACCATATATTTT. This translates into CASSSSLGLLGNTIYF.

This chain connects TRBV5-6 to TRBJ2-1; D perhaps matches TRBD1 (6 bases). Germline V gene data show CDR1 as SGHDT and CDR2 as YYEEEE. The CDR3 contains 14 residues. The V end was cut by 0 bases, the J end by 7 bases, with 11 bases between. CDR3 coding DNA: TGTGCCAGCAGCTTGGCACAGGGTGCGAATGAGCAGTTCTTC. It specifies CASSLAQGANEQFF.

This clone came up a few times. This sequence joins TRBV19 and TRBJ1-2; 12 bases line up with TRBD1. CDR3 length: 13 residues. The V gene's germline CDR1 is LNHDA and CDR2 SQIVND (reference sequence). V gave up 9 bases and J gave up 6 bases; unmatched junction bases: 5. The CDR3: CASRDRGHNGYTF. CDR3 in DNA: TGTGCCAGCCGGGACAGGGGGCATAATGGCTACACCTTC.

CDR3 amino acids: CASSQTRVANEKLFF. The CDR3 DNA reads TGTGCCAGCAGCCAAACTAGGGTTGCTAATGAAAAACTGTTTTTT. The V call is TRBV3-1 (or the pseudogene TRBV3-2), the J call TRBJ1-4; D gene uncertain. Germline-derived CDR1 and CDR2 are LGHDT and YNNKEL (reference sequence). CDR3 size: 15 residues. With 2 bases removed from V and 3 bases from J, the gap between germline ends came to 10 bases.

This chain's CDR3 is CASSFAGWETQYF. The CDR3, as DNA: TGTGCCAGCAGTTTCGCGGGGTGGGAGACCCAGTACTTC. This chain uses TRBV28 with TRBJ2-5; D is possibly TRBD2 (6 bases). CDR3 size: 13 residues. Germline V gene lookup returns CDR1 MDHEN and CDR2 SYDVKM. V lost 3 bases, J lost 5 bases, and 10 bases lay in between.

V is TRBV6-5 and J is TRBJ1-1; TRBD1 agrees at 7 bases. This CDR3 comprises 13 residues. CDR1 is MNHEY and CDR2 is SVGAGI in the germline V gene. V trimming: 7 bases; J trimming: 4 bases; junction bases outside the gene matches: 6. CDR3 protein: CASNRGGGTEAFF. DNA for the CDR3: TGTGCCAGCAACAGGGGAGGAGGCACTGAAGCTTTCTTT.

The V gene is TRBV5-1, the J gene TRBJ2-2; possibly TRBD1 for D (5 bases). The CDR3 covers 15 residues. The V end was cut by 5 bases, the J end by 0 bases, with 11 bases between. Germline CDR1 is SGHRS and CDR2 is YFSETQ. CDR3 loop: CASRIQGTNTGELFF. CDR3 nucleotide sequence: TGCGCCAGCAGAATCCAGGGAACGAACACCGGGGAGCTGTTTTTT.

This chain uses TRBV6-2 or TRBV6-3 with TRBJ2-5; D perhaps matches TRBD1 (5 bases). CDR3 size: 14 residues. CDR1 is MNHEY, CDR2 SVGEGT, per germline. The germline V and J ends were trimmed by 2 bases and 3 bases, with 10 bases remaining between them. This CDR3 is CASSYTGGEETQYF. The CDR3 coding sequence is TGTGCCAGCAGTTACACAGGTGGAGAAGAGACCCAGTACTTC.

The gene calls are TRBV18 and TRBJ1-1, with D perhaps TRBD1 (6 bases). This CDR3 has 18 residues. Germline values: CDR1 KGHSH, CDR2 LQKENI. V lost 1 base and J lost 5, with 23 bases in between. The CDR3, as DNA: TGTGCCAGCTCACCACGGGGTGGGGTAGCTGGGGGCAATACTGAAGCTTTCTTT. Residues: CASSPRGGVAGGNTEAFF.

The gene calls are TRBV7-8 and TRBJ2-5; TRBD1 agrees at 7 bases. The CDR3 covers 17 residues. V was clipped by 5 bases and J by 5 bases; unmatched bases: 17. From germline, CDR1 is SGHVS and CDR2 FQNEAQ. The CDR3 nucleotides read TGTGCCAGCAGCCCGTGGGGTGGAGAGGGGGCCTTCGAGACCCAGTACTTC. It encodes CASSPWGGEGAFETQYF.